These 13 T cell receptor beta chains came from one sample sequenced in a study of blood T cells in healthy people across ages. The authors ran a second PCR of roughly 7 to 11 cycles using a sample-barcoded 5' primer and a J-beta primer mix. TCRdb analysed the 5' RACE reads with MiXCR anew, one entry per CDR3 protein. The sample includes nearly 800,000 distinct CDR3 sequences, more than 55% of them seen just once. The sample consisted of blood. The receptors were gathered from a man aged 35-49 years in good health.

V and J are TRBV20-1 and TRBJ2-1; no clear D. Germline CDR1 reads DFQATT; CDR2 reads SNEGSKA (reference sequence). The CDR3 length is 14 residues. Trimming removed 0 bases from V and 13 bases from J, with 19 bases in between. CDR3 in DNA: TGCAGTGCTAGAGATCATCATGGCTTAAAGACCCAGTTCTTC. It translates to CSARDHHGLKTQFF.

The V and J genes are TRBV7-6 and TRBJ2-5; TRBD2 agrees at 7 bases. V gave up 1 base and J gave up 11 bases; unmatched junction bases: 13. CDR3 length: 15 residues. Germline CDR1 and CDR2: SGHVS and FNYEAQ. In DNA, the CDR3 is TGTGCCAGCAGCTTAGGGTCTAGCGGACACAATGAGCAGTACTTC. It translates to CASSLGSSGHNEQYF. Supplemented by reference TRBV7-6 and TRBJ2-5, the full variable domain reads GAGVSQSPRYKVTKRGQDVALRCDPISGHVSLYWYRQALGQGPEFLTYFNYEAQQDKSGLPNDRFSAERPEGSISTLTIQRTEQRDSAMYRCASSLGSSGHNEQYFGPGTRLLVL.

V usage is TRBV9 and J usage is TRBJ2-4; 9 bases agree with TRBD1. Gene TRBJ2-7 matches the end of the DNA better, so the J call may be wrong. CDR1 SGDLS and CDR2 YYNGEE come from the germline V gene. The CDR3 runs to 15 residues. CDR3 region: CASSEQTGQGYEQYF. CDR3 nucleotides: TGTGCCAGCAGCGAGCAAACGGGACAGGGCTACGAGCAGTACTTC.

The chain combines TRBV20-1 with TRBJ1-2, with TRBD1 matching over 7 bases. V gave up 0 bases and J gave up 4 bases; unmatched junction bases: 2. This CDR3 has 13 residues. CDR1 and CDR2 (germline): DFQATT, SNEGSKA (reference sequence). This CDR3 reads CSARDHRGYGYTF. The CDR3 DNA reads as TGCAGTGCTAGAGATCACAGGGGCTATGGCTACACCTTC.

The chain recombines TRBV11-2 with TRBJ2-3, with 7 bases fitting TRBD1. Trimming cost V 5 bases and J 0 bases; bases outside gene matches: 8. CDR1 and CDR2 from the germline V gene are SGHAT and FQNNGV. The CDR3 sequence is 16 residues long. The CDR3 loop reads CASSVSGTVSTDTQYF. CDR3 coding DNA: TGTGCCAGCAGCGTTTCCGGGACAGTTAGCACAGATACGCAGTATTTT. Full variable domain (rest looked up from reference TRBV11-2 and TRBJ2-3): EAGVAQSPRYKIIEKRQSVAFWCNPISGHATLYWYQQILGQGPKLLIQFQNNGVVDDSQLPKDRFSAERLKGVDSTLKIQPAKLEDSAVYLCASSVSGTVSTDTQYFGPGTRLTVL.

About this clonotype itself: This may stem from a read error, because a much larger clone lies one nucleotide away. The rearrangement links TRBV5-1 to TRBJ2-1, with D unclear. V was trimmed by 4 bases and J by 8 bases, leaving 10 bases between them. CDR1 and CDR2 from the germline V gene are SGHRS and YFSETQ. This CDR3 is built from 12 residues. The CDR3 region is CASSPDFDEQFF. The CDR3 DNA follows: TGCGCCAGCAGCCCCGACTTCGATGAGCAGTTCTTC.

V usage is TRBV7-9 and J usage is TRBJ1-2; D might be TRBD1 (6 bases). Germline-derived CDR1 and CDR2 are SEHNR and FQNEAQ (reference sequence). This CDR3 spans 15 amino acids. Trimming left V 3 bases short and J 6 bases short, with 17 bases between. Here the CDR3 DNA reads TGTGCCAGCAGCTTTTCAGGGGCGCCGGGAGATGGCTACACCTTC. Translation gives CASSFSGAPGDGYTF.

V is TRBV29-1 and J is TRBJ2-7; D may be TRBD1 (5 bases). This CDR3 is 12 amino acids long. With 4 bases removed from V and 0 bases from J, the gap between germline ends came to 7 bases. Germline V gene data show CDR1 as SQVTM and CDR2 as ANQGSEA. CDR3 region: CSVAQGSYEQYF. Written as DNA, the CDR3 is TGCAGCGTTGCCCAGGGCTCCTACGAGCAGTACTTC.

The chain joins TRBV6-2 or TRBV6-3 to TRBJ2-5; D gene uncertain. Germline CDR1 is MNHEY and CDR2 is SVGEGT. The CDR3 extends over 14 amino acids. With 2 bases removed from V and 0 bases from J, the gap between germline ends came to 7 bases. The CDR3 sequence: CASSYGQHQETQYF. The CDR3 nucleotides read TGTGCCAGCAGTTACGGCCAGCACCAAGAGACCCAGTACTTC.

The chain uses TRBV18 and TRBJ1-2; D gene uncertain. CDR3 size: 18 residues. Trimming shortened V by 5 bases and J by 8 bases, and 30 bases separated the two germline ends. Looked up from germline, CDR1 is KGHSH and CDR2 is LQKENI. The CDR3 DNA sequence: TGTGCCAGCTCAGTATCAGGCATACAGATAAATCGCGACGGGGGCTACACCTTC. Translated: CASSVSGIQINRDGGYTF. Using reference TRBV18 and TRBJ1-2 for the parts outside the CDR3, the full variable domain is NAGVMQNPRHLVRRRGQEARLRCSPMKGHSHVYWYRQLPEEGLKFMVYLQKENIIDESGMPKERFSAEFPKEGPSILRIQQVVRGDSAAYFCASSVSGIQINRDGGYTFGSGTRLTVV.

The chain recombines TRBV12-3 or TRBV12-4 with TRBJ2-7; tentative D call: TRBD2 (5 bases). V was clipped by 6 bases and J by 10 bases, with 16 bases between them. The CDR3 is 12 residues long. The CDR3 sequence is CASRTGFSAQYF. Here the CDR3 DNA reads TGTGCCAGCAGGACGGGGTTCTCGGCCCAGTACTTC.

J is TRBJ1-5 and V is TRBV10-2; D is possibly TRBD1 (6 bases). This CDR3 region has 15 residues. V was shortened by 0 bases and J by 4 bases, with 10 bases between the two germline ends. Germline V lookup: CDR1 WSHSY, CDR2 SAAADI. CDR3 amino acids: CASSESGHRNQPQHF. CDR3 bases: TGCGCCAGCAGTGAGTCGGGACACCGAAATCAGCCCCAGCATTTT.

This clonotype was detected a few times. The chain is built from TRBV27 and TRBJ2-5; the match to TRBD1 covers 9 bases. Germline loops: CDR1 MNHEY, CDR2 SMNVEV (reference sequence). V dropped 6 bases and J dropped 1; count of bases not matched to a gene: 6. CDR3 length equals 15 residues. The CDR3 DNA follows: TGTGCCAGCAGCCCTCAGACAGGGGGCCAAGAGACCCAGTACTTC. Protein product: CASSPQTGGQETQYF.